This entry lists 6 T cell receptor beta chains sequenced from one sample in a study of blood T cell repertoires in COVID-19 (dated by TCRdb to 2019 to 2021). Libraries were prepared through the immunoSEQ multiplex PCR assay. The table was pulled from immuneACCESS by TCRdb, which kept in-frame rearrangements only. Such tables lose some clones; where checked, under half of the loss comes from unresolved V genes, and the rest has no known cause. This sample holds 250,000 to 350,000 clones; 85% to 90% were observed only once. Over 5% of the sample belongs to the ten largest clones. Sequenced sample: peripheral blood. The receptors were sampled from a woman in her 50s with COVID-19, enrolled during active disease.

The chain is built from TRBV6-1 and TRBJ2-1; 9 bases are shared with TRBD2. The germline gives CDR1 MNHNS, CDR2 SASEGT. Trimming took 3 bases from V and 4 from J; bases not matched to a gene: 7. CDR3 length: 16 amino acids. The chain's CDR3 is CASSDPKAGGYNEQFF. The DNA for the CDR3 is TGTGCCAGCAGTGACCCCAAGGCGGGGGGGTACAATGAGCAGTTCTTC.

In its sample, this clone was seen once. This chain uses TRBV7-7 with TRBJ2-7, with D possibly being TRBD1 (9 bases). This CDR3 has 15 amino acids. V gave up 6 bases and J gave up 4 bases, with 19 bases separating them. Germline lookup yields CDR1 SSHAT and CDR2 FNYEAQ (reference sequence). The CDR3 bases are TGTGCCAGCAGTCCGGGGGGGACAGGGTCATACGAGCAGTACTTC. It encodes CASSPGGTGSYEQYF.

Here the CDR3 reads CASSFPREGPYEQYF. The CDR3 DNA is TGTGCCAGCAGCTTCCCCCGGGAGGGCCCCTACGAGCAGTACTTC. The rearrangement links TRBV5-4 to TRBJ2-7; 8 bases align to TRBD2. The germline gives CDR1 SGHNT, CDR2 YYREEE (reference sequence). V dropped 2 bases and J dropped 2; count of bases not matched to a gene: 6. This CDR3 has 15 residues.

The chain is built from TRBV18 and TRBJ1-1; unclear D gene. V dropped 3 bases and J dropped 3 bases, with 8 bases sitting between them. Germline V CDR1 and CDR2: KGHSH, LQKENI. CDR3 length equals 13 residues. The CDR3 is CASSPRRDTEAFF. The CDR3 coding sequence is TGTGCCAGCTCACCGAGGAGAGACACTGAAGCTTTCTTT. Variable domain in full (rest from reference TRBV18 and TRBJ1-1): NAGVMQNPRHLVRRRGQEARLRCSPMKGHSHVYWYRQLPEEGLKFMVYLQKENIIDESGMPKERFSAEFPKEGPSILRIQQVVRGDSAAYFCASSPRRDTEAFFGQGTRLTVV.

The chain is built from TRBV6-5 and TRBJ2-1; 9 positions match TRBD2. The V segment lost 5 bases and the J segment 8 bases; nucleotides outside the gene matches: 7. CDR3 length: 14 amino acids. The germline V gene has CDR1 MNHEY and CDR2 SVGAGI. In DNA, the CDR3 is TGTGCCAGCAGTCCCTCGGGACTAGCCCATGAGCAGTTCTTC. Its protein product is CASSPSGLAHEQFF.

The rearrangement joins TRBV5-1 to TRBJ1-1, with D uncertain. This CDR3 spans 15 amino acids. The germline V and J ends were trimmed by 0 bases and 5 bases, with 14 bases remaining between them. Germline assignment: CDR1 SGHRS and CDR2 YFSETQ. For the CDR3, the DNA is TGCGCCAGCAGCTTGGATATCACATACACGACTGAAGCTTTCTTT. It translates to CASSLDITYTTEAFF.